This T cell receptor beta chain was sequenced during a study of blood T cells in healthy people across ages. General study points: Per-million-T-cell TCR beta diversity fell roughly linearly with age.

Germline V CDR1 and CDR2: SEHNR, FQNEAQ (reference sequence). The CDR3 extends over 16 amino acids. Every sample yielded at least 6 million isolated PBMCs. PCR was performed a second time for about 7 to 11 cycles using a sample-barcoded 5' primer and a J-beta primer mix. Each CDR3 protein is one row after TCRdb ran MiXCR on the 5' RACE reads. Of some 1.4 million distinct CDR3 sequences in the sample, around 42% are singletons; the top ten hold 7% to 9%. About this clonotype: Its antigen is not identified.

The chain couples TRBV7-9 to TRBJ2-4, with D uncertain. The end of the DNA aligns better with TRBJ2-7, so the J call may be wrong. Material for sequencing was blood. The sequence was collected from a young woman in good health. The CDR3 loop reads CASSLTYGVASYEQYF. In DNA form, the CDR3 reads TGTGCCAGCAGCCTAACGTATGGGGTCGCCTCCTACGAGCAGTACTTC.